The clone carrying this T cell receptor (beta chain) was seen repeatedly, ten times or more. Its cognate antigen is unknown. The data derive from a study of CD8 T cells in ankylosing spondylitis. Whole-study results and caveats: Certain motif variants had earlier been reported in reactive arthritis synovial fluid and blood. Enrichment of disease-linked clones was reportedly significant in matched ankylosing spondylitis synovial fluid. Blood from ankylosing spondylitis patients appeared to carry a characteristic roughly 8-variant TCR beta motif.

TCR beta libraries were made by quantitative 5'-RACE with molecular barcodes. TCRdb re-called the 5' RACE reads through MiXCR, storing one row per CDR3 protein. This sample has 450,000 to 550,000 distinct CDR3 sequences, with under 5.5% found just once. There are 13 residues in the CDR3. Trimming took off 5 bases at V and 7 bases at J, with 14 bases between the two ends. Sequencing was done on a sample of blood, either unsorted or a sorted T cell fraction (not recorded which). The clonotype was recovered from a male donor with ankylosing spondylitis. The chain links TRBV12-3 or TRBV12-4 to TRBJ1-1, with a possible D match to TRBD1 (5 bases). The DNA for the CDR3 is TGTGCCAGCAGTCAACAACCGACAGTTGAAGCTTTCTTT. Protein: CASSQQPTVEAFF.